The 9 T cell receptor beta chains presented below share a single source sample, sequenced in a study of blood T cells in healthy people across ages. Combining a sample-barcoded 5' primer with a J-beta primer mix, a second PCR ran for roughly 7 to 11 cycles. One entry per CDR3 protein results from TCRdb running MiXCR on the 5' RACE reads. The profile shows about 1,800,000 distinct CDR3 sequences, 28% of them singletons. The sample was blood. Source of these receptors: a woman in her thirties in good health.

The chain links TRBV5-4 to TRBJ2-3, with D possibly matching TRBD1 (6 bases). The ends were cut back, 4 bases at V and 1 base at J, with 13 bases in the middle. This CDR3 contains 15 residues. The germline V gene encodes CDR1 SGHNT and CDR2 YYREEE (reference sequence). This CDR3 reads CASSKTGFGTDTQYF. CDR3 in DNA: TGTGCCAGCAGCAAAACAGGGTTCGGCACAGATACGCAGTATTTT.

This clonotype was seen more than once but under ten times. At one end, the junction sequence differs from germline, possibly due to a read error. The gene calls are TRBV5-1 and TRBJ2-4, with D perhaps TRBD1 (7 bases). The germline V gene has CDR1 SGHRS and CDR2 YFSETQ. This CDR3 is 14 amino acids long. Written as DNA, the CDR3 is TGTGCCAGCAGTGACGGTCAGGGGGGCAATGAGCAGTACTTC. Its protein is CASSDGQGGNEQYF.

This clonotype showed up many times. J is TRBJ2-5 and V is TRBV10-3; 8 nucleotides match TRBD2. V lost 5 bases and J lost 5; bases outside the gene matches: 10. Germline-derived CDR1 and CDR2 are ENHRY and SYGVKD. The CDR3 has 15 residues. The CDR3 DNA reads as TGTGCCATCAGTCCGGGGGTAGCGGGATCGGAGACCCAGTACTTC. Encoded protein: CAISPGVAGSETQYF.

Concerning this clonotype itself: One end of the junction is discordant with germline, which a read error may explain. The chain uses TRBV28 and TRBJ2-5, with 12 bases identical to TRBD2. The CDR3 is 15 residues long. CDR1 is MDHEN, CDR2 SYDVKM, per germline. This CDR3 is CVSRGLAGPQETQYF. The CDR3 DNA is TGTGTCAGCAGGGGACTAGCGGGCCCTCAAGAGACCCAGTACTTC.

This clonotype was seen a few times. The chain is built from TRBV29-1 and TRBJ1-5; D not resolved. The CDR3 is 14 residues long. V was clipped by 6 bases and J by 0 bases, with 12 bases between them. The germline V gene encodes CDR1 SQVTM and CDR2 ANQGSEA. This CDR3 reads CSVPLWYSNQPQHF. DNA for the CDR3: TGCAGCGTCCCATTGTGGTATAGCAATCAGCCCCAGCATTTT.

This clonotype was recorded a few times. V and J are TRBV12-3 or TRBV12-4 and TRBJ1-2, with 9 nucleotides matching TRBD1. This CDR3 has 14 amino acids. Unmatched junction bases numbered 8, after V lost 6 bases and J lost 6 bases. The CDR3 DNA is TGTGCCAGCAGGTCCTTAGGACAGGGGAATGGCTACACCTTC. Translating it yields CASRSLGQGNGYTF.

This clonotype was counted a few times. The chain is built from TRBV4-1 and TRBJ2-3; D ambiguous. The CDR3 contains 14 residues. The germline V gene has CDR1 MGHRA and CDR2 YSYEKL. V was cut by 4 bases and J by 4 bases, with 12 bases left in between. DNA for the CDR3: TGCGCCAGCAGCCGTTCCGAGGTTCCAGATACGCAGTATTTT. Its protein is CASSRSEVPDTQYF.

This clonotype was seen many times. The gene calls are TRBV6-6 and TRBJ2-5; D is possibly TRBD1 or TRBD2 (5 bases each). V was trimmed by 4 bases and J by 1 base, leaving 13 bases between them. CDR1 and CDR2 (germline): MNHNY, SVGAGI (reference sequence). The CDR3 contains 15 residues. CDR3 sequence: CASSSGRGAQETQYF. CDR3 bases: TGTGCCAGCAGTTCAGGGAGAGGGGCCCAAGAGACCCAGTACTTC.

The chain carries TRBV3-1 and TRBJ2-3, with D possibly being TRBD2 (6 bases). From germline, CDR1 is LGHDT and CDR2 YNNKEL (reference sequence). The CDR3 totals 18 residues. Trimming took 4 bases from V and 5 from J, leaving 25 bases between them. CDR3 sequence: CASSRVHYSAGGLDTQYF. DNA of the CDR3: TGTGCCAGCAGCCGAGTCCACTATTCGGCCGGGGGTTTAGATACGCAGTATTTT.